The next 19 T cell receptor beta chains were all read from a single sample in a study of CD8 T cells in Susac syndrome. With random hexamers, 0.5 to 1 ug RNA was reverse transcribed. TCRdb independently ran MiXCR on the immunoSEQ multiplex PCR reads; one entry per CDR3 protein. The sample has about 150,000 distinct CDR3 sequences, nearly 97% seen once. The sequencing sample was made of CD8+ T cells from PBMCs. The receptor set was obtained from a human donor with multiple sclerosis.

This clonotype was seen just once. The J gene is TRBJ1-1, the V gene TRBV29-1; D remains unclear. Germline CDR1 is SQVTM and CDR2 is ANQGSEA. Deletions cut 5 bases from V and 4 bases from J, with 14 bases between. This CDR3 region has 13 residues. This CDR3 reads CSVPGIGSTEAFF. The CDR3 DNA sequence: TGCAGCGTTCCGGGGATTGGAAGCACTGAAGCTTTCTTT.

V and J are TRBV3-1 and TRBJ2-1, with a weak D call TRBD1 (5 bases). V lost 1 base and J lost 7, with 8 bases in between. CDR1 is LGHDT, CDR2 YNNKEL, per germline (reference sequence). The CDR3 is 13 amino acids. The CDR3 here is CASSQARANEQFF. In nucleotides, the CDR3 is TGTGCCAGCAGCCAAGCCAGGGCTAATGAGCAGTTCTTC.

The CDR3 region is CASSFEGSYNEQFF. The DNA of the CDR3 is TGCGCCAGCAGCTTTGAAGGGTCCTACAATGAGCAGTTCTTC. This chain links TRBV5-1 with TRBJ2-1; D gene uncertain. Trimming left V 2 bases short and J 1 base short, with 7 bases between. The CDR3 covers 14 residues. Per germline, CDR1 SGHRS and CDR2 YFSETQ.

V gene TRBV29-1 combines with J gene TRBJ2-1; D might be TRBD1 or TRBD2, each matching 6 bases. The germline CDR1 and CDR2 sequences are SQVTM and ANQGSEA. V was cut by 7 bases and J by 4 bases, with 14 bases left in between. The CDR3 runs 13 residues. CDR3 nucleotides: TGCAGCGACGCCCGGGGGCCTTACAATGAGCAGTTCTTC. This encodes CSDARGPYNEQFF.

For the CDR3, the DNA is TGTGCCAGCAGCCCCTGGGGCACGACGGGGTTTTACTCTGGGGCCAACGTCCTGACTTTC. This sequence encodes CASSPWGTTGFYSGANVLTF. The genes are TRBV7-3 and TRBJ2-6; D is tentatively TRBD1 or TRBD2 (5 bases each). The CDR3 covers 20 residues. Germline-derived CDR1 and CDR2 are SGHTA and FQGTGA. V lost 5 bases and J lost 0, with 23 bases in between.

V and J are TRBV5-1 and TRBJ2-3, with D hard to call. V lost 0 bases and J lost 2, with 4 bases in between. The CDR3 runs to 13 residues. From germline, CDR1 is SGHRS and CDR2 YFSETQ. CDR3: CASSLEDTDTQYF. Here the CDR3 DNA reads TGCGCCAGCAGCTTGGAGGACACAGATACGCAGTATTTT.

This chain joins TRBV27 and TRBJ1-2; 7 positions agree with TRBD1. The CDR3 sequence is 12 residues long. Germline V gives CDR1 MNHEY, CDR2 SMNVEV (reference sequence). Trimming took 5 bases from V and 8 from J; bases not matched to a gene: 5. CDR3: CASSDRARGYTF. The CDR3 DNA follows: TGTGCCAGCAGTGACAGGGCCCGCGGCTACACCTTC.

CDR3 sequence reads: CSARPLGGLLYNEQFF. In nucleotides, the CDR3 is TGCAGTGCTCGGCCGTTGGGGGGACTTCTATACAATGAGCAGTTCTTC. V and J are TRBV20-1 and TRBJ2-1; tentative D call: TRBD2 (6 bases). This CDR3 spans 16 amino acids. Trimming stripped 5 bases from V and 4 bases from J, with 21 bases between. CDR1 is DFQATT and CDR2 is SNEGSKA in the germline V gene (reference sequence).

The V call is TRBV20-1, the J call TRBJ2-5; D remains ambiguous. The CDR3 is 14 residues long. Deletions cut 3 bases from V and 1 base from J, with 12 bases between. Germline V gene data show CDR1 as DFQATT and CDR2 as SNEGSKA (reference sequence). CDR3 loop: CSASYWRSQETQYF. The CDR3 DNA sequence: TGCAGTGCTAGTTACTGGCGGTCCCAAGAGACCCAGTACTTC.

This clonotype appeared a single time. The chain uses TRBV20-1 and TRBJ2-5; 13 bases are a match to TRBD2. The CDR3 extends over 17 amino acids. V shed 4 bases, J shed 4 bases, and the junction held 12 bases outside the gene matches. Germline loops: CDR1 DFQATT, CDR2 SNEGSKA (reference sequence). The CDR3 bases are TGCAGTGCTAAACCACTAACTAGCGGGGGGGGGACAGAGACCCAGTACTTC. Its protein product is CSAKPLTSGGGTETQYF.

The rearrangement joins TRBV11-2 to TRBJ2-7; no definite D call. This CDR3 is 14 amino acids long. The V gene's germline CDR1 is SGHAT and CDR2 FQNNGV. V was pared by 0 bases and J by 5 bases, with 11 bases between. CDR3 nucleotides: TGTGCCAGCAGCTTAGAGGTCAGAGGCGACGAGCAGTACTTC. As protein: CASSLEVRGDEQYF.

V is TRBV29-1 and J is TRBJ2-1; the match to TRBD2 covers 8 bases. V trimming: 5 bases; J trimming: 3 bases; junction bases outside the gene matches: 6. The CDR3 sequence is 14 residues long. Germline assignment: CDR1 SQVTM and CDR2 ANQGSEA. The CDR3 coding sequence is TGCAGCGTTTCTTGGCGGGGGGACTACAATGAGCAGTTCTTC. The encoded protein is CSVSWRGDYNEQFF.

The V call is TRBV6-2 or TRBV6-3, the J call TRBJ1-6, with D unclear. V lost 5 bases and J 7 bases, leaving 18 bases between the germline ends. The CDR3 is made up of 16 amino acids. Germline V gene sequence: CDR1 MNHEY, CDR2 SVGEGT. The CDR3 nucleotides read TGTGCCAGCAGTCCCGTTGGGGTATCGCGGAATTCACCCCTCCACTTT. Its protein is CASSPVGVSRNSPLHF.

The V gene is TRBV29-1, the J gene TRBJ1-2, with TRBD1 as a possible D gene (5 bases). This CDR3 spans 11 amino acids. The germline V gene has CDR1 SQVTM and CDR2 ANQGSEA. Between the trimmed V and J ends, which lost 1 base and 6 bases, there was a span of 6 bases. CDR3 nucleotide sequence: TGCAGCGTTGAAGCAGGGAATGGCTACACCTTC. It translates to CSVEAGNGYTF.

The rearrangement links TRBV4-1 to TRBJ2-5; 7 positions match TRBD2. Germline V gives CDR1 MGHRA, CDR2 YSYEKL. Losses at the gene ends were 0 bases for V and 3 bases for J; bases not matched to a gene: 7. The CDR3 has 16 amino acids. The CDR3: CASSQDPGTMEETQYF. Written as DNA, the CDR3 is TGCGCCAGCAGCCAAGACCCCGGGACTATGGAAGAGACCCAGTACTTC.

The table lists this clonotype with a count of one. V is TRBV12-3 or TRBV12-4 and J is TRBJ2-7, with D unresolved. The CDR3 sequence is 13 residues long. V was pared by 3 bases and J by 3 bases, with 9 bases between. CDR3 coding DNA: TGTGCCAGCAGTTTTGGCGTCAACTACGAGCAGTACGTC. Its translation is CASSFGVNYEQYV.

As DNA, the CDR3 is TGCAGCGTTGGAGGGACCCGGGGGAACACTGAAGCTTTCTTT. It yields the protein CSVGGTRGNTEAFF. V is TRBV29-1 and J is TRBJ1-1; the D gene is possibly TRBD1 (5 bases). The CDR3 sequence is 14 residues long. V gave up 4 bases and J gave up 1 base, with 13 bases separating them. CDR1 and CDR2 (germline): SQVTM, ANQGSEA. The full variable domain, rest sourced from reference TRBV29-1 and TRBJ1-1, is SAVISQKPSRDICQRGTSLTIQCQVDSQVTMMFWYRQQPGQSLTLIATANQGSEATYESGFVIDKFPISRPNLTFSTLTVSNMSPEDSSIYLCSVGGTRGNTEAFFGQGTRLTVV.

V usage is TRBV29-1 and J usage is TRBJ2-7, with 8 bases aligning to TRBD1. V was pared by 3 bases and J by 0 bases, with 4 bases of the junction left unmatched. Per germline, CDR1 SQVTM and CDR2 ANQGSEA. There are 14 residues in the CDR3. CDR3 sequence (DNA): TGCAGCGTTGAGTCGGACAGGGTCTCCTACGAGCAGTACTTC. Translated, it gives CSVESDRVSYEQYF.

The genes are TRBV29-1 and TRBJ1-1, with no clear D. The CDR3 is made up of 13 amino acids. Germline CDR1 reads SQVTM; CDR2 reads ANQGSEA. Trimming stripped 6 bases from V and 4 bases from J, with 15 bases between. CDR3 protein: CSVRRSGATEAFF. For the CDR3, the DNA is TGCAGCGTCCGCCGGTCGGGTGCCACTGAAGCTTTCTTT.